This TCR beta chain was identified in a study of T cell responses to AZD1222 COVID-19 vaccine. Study background: Timing groups of about 4 and about 12 weeks for second doses were pooled. Study-wide results and caveats: Among AZD1222 vaccinees, only six or seven were seropositive at baseline. Breadth and depth of Spike-specific TCRs rose after two AZD1222 doses. Donors in the cohort were predominantly white British and more often female, and clonal diversity was possibly underestimated.

Some clones are missing from TCRdb's copy, which holds only in-frame ones; the method was immunoSEQ multiplex PCR. The table shows about 150,000 clones, with 70% to 90% occurring only once. Germline V gene data show CDR1 as SGHKS and CDR2 as YYEKEE (reference sequence). The J segment lost 3 bases and the V segment lost 4 bases, leaving 10 bases of the junction unmatched. This CDR3 is 15 amino acids long. In the case of this clone: Its antigen is as yet unknown.

The TCR sequence derives from an adult in good health. The specimen comprised peripheral blood, sampled on day 0 of AZD1222 vaccination. This rearrangement joins TRBV5-5 to TRBJ2-7; 7 positions match TRBD1. The CDR3 sequence is CASSTLTGLGYEQYF. CDR3 sequence (DNA): TGTGCCAGCAGCACCCTGACAGGGTTGGGCTACGAGCAGTACTTC. The full variable domain, in which reference TRBV5-5 and TRBJ2-7 provide the parts outside the CDR3, is DAGVTQSPTHLIKTRGQQVTLRCSPISGHKSVSWYQQVLGQGPQFIFQYYEKEERGRGNFPDRFSARQFPNYSSELNVNALLLGDSALYLCASSTLTGLGYEQYFGPGTRLTVT.